This entry concerns a single T cell receptor beta chain. CDR3 length: 15 amino acids. Trimming cost V 6 bases and J 4 bases, with 18 bases left between them. The germline V gene has CDR1 LGHNA and CDR2 YSLEER. Libraries were prepared by immunoSEQ multiplex PCR; TCRdb keeps only in-frame clonotypes and omits some of them. This table holds some 62,000 clones, more than 75% found once. The record originates from a study of technical replicates of blood from several donors. The origin of this receptor is a human donor in good health. Some clones in this sample may be carry-over from other donors' samples. The specimen sequenced was PBMCs. The V call is TRBV4-3, the J call TRBJ2-5; D possibly corresponds to TRBD1 (7 bases). This CDR3 is CASSPDRRDGETQYF. The CDR3 bases are TGCGCCAGCAGTCCGGACAGGCGGGACGGAGAGACCCAGTACTTC.